This T cell receptor beta chain appears in the sequencing data of a study of T cell repertoires in cytomegalovirus infection. Germline V gene lookup returns CDR1 SGHTA and CDR2 FQGNSA. Trimming removed 6 bases from V and 7 bases from J, with 24 bases in between. The CDR3 spans 17 residues. TCRdb processed the reads anew with MiXCR; each CDR3 protein has one entry. Of about 69,000 distinct CDR3 sequences listed, 25% to 30% are singletons. A few counts support this clonotype. The antigen is not known. The specimen was CD8+ T cells from cultured PBMCs, collected from culture after CMV antigen stimulation. The sequence derives from a human donor in good health (CMV status not recorded). Some clones in this sample may be carry-over from other donors' samples. J is TRBJ1-4 and V is TRBV7-2, with D perhaps TRBD1 (6 bases). The CDR3 reads CASRPLGHQKDSEKLFF. The DNA for the CDR3 is TGTGCCAGCAGACCCCTGGGACACCAGAAGGATAGTGAAAAACTGTTTTTT.